This TCR beta chain was identified during a study of T cells in pancreatic ductal adenocarcinoma. Findings of the study overall: No significant tumor-blood clonality difference; means were about 0.1 and 0.065. Tumor-versus-blood clonality comparisons may be biased toward lower tumor diversity.

Only in-frame clones appear in the TCRdb table, and some are missing; sequencing was by immunoSEQ multiplex PCR. Here the sample spans over 85,000 clones, 90% to 95% being singletons. Trimming pared 2 bases from V and 4 bases from J, leaving 9 bases between. Germline V gene lookup returns CDR1 SGHRS and CDR2 YFSETQ. This CDR3 spans 14 amino acids. Selected pancreatic ductal adenocarcinoma patients had undergone surgery without neoadjuvant therapy. As to this clone: Its antigen remains unknown.

The source material was PBMCs. The chain carries TRBV5-1 and TRBJ2-2, with D unresolved. This receptor was identified in a human donor with pancreatic ductal adenocarcinoma. The CDR3 DNA follows: TGCGCCAGCAGCTTACTACTCTCCACCGGGGAGCTGTTTTTT. Residues: CASSLLLSTGELFF. The complete variable domain, with remaining parts taken from reference TRBV5-1 and TRBJ2-2, reads KAGVTQTPRYLIKTRGQQVTLSCSPISGHRSVSWYQQTPGQGLQFLFEYFSETQRNKGNFPGRFSGRQFSNSRSEMNVSTLELGDSALYLCASSLLLSTGELFFGEGSRLTVL.